Reported below is one T cell receptor (beta chain). The source of the sample is a study of blood T cell repertoires in COVID-19. Study summary: Acute-phase and convalescent COVID-19 samples originated in the United States, Italy and Spain.

Authors' data handling: Estimation of nucleated cell counts relied on the amplification of reference gene primers. The assay was immunoSEQ multiplex PCR, and TCRdb's table has in-frame clones only and misses some. That table furnishes V, J and clone size, whereas the DNA furnished D and trimming. The sample records around 72,000 clones, approximately 90% being singletons. CDR1 LNHNV and CDR2 YYDKDF come from the germline V gene (reference sequence). V lost 3 bases and J 6 bases, leaving 21 bases between the germline ends. The CDR3 extends over 16 amino acids. The chain is built from TRBV15 and TRBJ2-7, with D maybe TRBD2 (6 bases). The origin of this receptor is a woman in her 70s with acute or convalescent COVID-19. Sequencing was carried out using peripheral blood. CDR3 amino acids: CATSRDFLREVGEQYF. The CDR3 DNA sequence: TGTGCCACCAGCAGGGATTTCCTAAGGGAGGTTGGCGAGCAGTACTTC.